Each of the 17 T cell receptor beta chains below was sequenced from the same sample in a study of monozygotic twins with cystic fibrosis. Clones were read by immunoSEQ multiplex PCR, and TCRdb kept only the in-frame ones, dropping some. The data show under 30,000 clones, 75% to 95% seen once. The sample taken for sequencing was blood. The receptors here all came from a girl aged 2 to 9 with cystic fibrosis.

This chain joins TRBV2 and TRBJ1-1; D gene ambiguous. From germline, CDR1 is SNHLY and CDR2 FYNNEI. The V end lost 6 bases, the J end lost 1 base, and 15 bases lay between the germline ends. This CDR3 contains 15 residues. CDR3: CASRPRRSSNTEAFF. DNA of the CDR3: TGTGCCAGCAGACCAAGGAGGTCGTCGAACACTGAAGCTTTCTTT.

CDR3 protein: CASSTRGLQPQHF. Written as DNA, the CDR3 is TGTGCCAGTAGTACCAGGGGGCTTCAGCCCCAGCATTTT. The chain has TRBV19 and TRBJ1-5, with TRBD1 matching 8 bases. The CDR3 extends over 13 amino acids. Per the germline V gene, CDR1 is LNHDA and CDR2 is SQIVND (reference sequence). The trim removed 4 bases at V and 6 bases at J, leaving 2 bases unmatched.

This clone was observed a single time. The V call is TRBV6-1, the J call TRBJ2-1; the match to TRBD2 covers 16 bases. This CDR3 comprises 18 residues. V dropped 3 bases and J dropped 5; count of bases not matched to a gene: 7. Germline V gene sequence: CDR1 MNHNS, CDR2 SASEGT. The CDR3 nucleotides are TGTGCCAGCAGTGAGGGACTAGCGGGGGGGCCCCAGGACAATGAGCAGTTCTTC. Residues: CASSEGLAGGPQDNEQFF.

The CDR3 here is CASSVVGGRFNGYTF. In DNA form, the CDR3 reads TGTGCCAGCAGCGTAGTTGGGGGGAGGTTTAACGGCTACACCTTC. The rearrangement joins TRBV9 to TRBJ1-2; a weak D match, TRBD1 (5 bases). CDR3 length: 15 amino acids. In germline, CDR1 is SGDLS, CDR2 YYNGEE. V was trimmed by 0 bases and J by 8 bases, leaving 17 bases between them. Using reference TRBV9 and TRBJ1-2 for the parts outside the CDR3, the full variable domain is DSGVTQTPKHLITATGQRVTLRCSPRSGDLSVYWYQQSLDQGLQFLIQYYNGEERAKGNILERFSAQQFPDLHSELNLSSLELGDSALYFCASSVVGGRFNGYTFGSGTRLTVV.

The V call is TRBV15, the J call TRBJ2-7, with 7 bases lining up with TRBD1. This CDR3 has 16 amino acids. J gave up 5 bases and V 1 base, and 11 bases lay outside the gene matches. Germline assignment: CDR1 LNHNV and CDR2 YYDKDF (reference sequence). In DNA form, the CDR3 reads TGTGCCACCAGCAGAGCTCGGGGAAGGGGGCTAGACGAGCAGTACTTC. Protein product: CATSRARGRGLDEQYF.

This sequence joins TRBV30 and TRBJ2-3; TRBD2 is a possible D gene (6 bases). The CDR3 runs 15 residues. Germline CDR1 reads GTSNPN; CDR2 reads SVGIG (reference sequence). Trimming pared 3 bases from V and 2 bases from J, leaving 15 bases between. CDR3 region: CAWRGRRRATDTQYF. The CDR3 DNA is TGTGCCTGGAGGGGGCGTCGGAGGGCCACAGATACGCAGTATTTT.

The chain joins TRBV5-4 to TRBJ1-6; no definite D call. This CDR3 has 18 amino acids. Germline lookup yields CDR1 SGHNT and CDR2 YYREEE (reference sequence). The V end was cut by 4 bases, the J end by 5 bases, with 22 bases between. CDR3 in amino acids: CASSLHLTQLNNNSPLHF. The DNA for the CDR3 is TGTGCCAGCAGCCTCCACCTCACGCAACTTAACAATAATTCACCCCTCCACTTT.

The rearrangement joins TRBV5-4 to TRBJ2-2, with D unresolved. The CDR3 has 15 amino acids. Trimming shortened V by 2 bases and J by 6 bases, and 14 bases separated the two germline ends. Germline V gene sequence: CDR1 SGHNT, CDR2 YYREEE (reference sequence). For the CDR3, the DNA is TGTGCCAGCAGCTTCTTCCTGACCCCCCCCGGGGAGCTGTTTTTT. Its translation is CASSFFLTPPGELFF.

The chain couples TRBV25-1 to TRBJ1-4, with D uncertain. Between the trimmed V and J ends, which lost 2 bases and 8 bases, there was a span of 12 bases. CDR3 length equals 14 residues. Germline lookup yields CDR1 MGHDK and CDR2 SYGVNS. CDR3 sequence: CASSEENEEEKLFF. The CDR3 nucleotides read TGTGCCAGCAGTGAAGAGAATGAGGAGGAAAAACTGTTTTTT. The entire variable domain, with the rest obtained from reference TRBV25-1 and TRBJ1-4, is as follows: EADIYQTPRYLVIGTGKKITLECSQTMGHDKMYWYQQDPGMELHLIHYSYGVNSTEKGDLSSESTVSRIRTEHFPLTLESARPSHTSQYLCASSEENEEEKLFFGSGTQLSVL.

This sequence joins TRBV5-1 and TRBJ1-1, with D possibly TRBD1 on 6 matching bases. This CDR3 region has 14 residues. V gave up 0 bases and J gave up 4 bases, with 10 bases separating them. Germline V gives CDR1 SGHRS, CDR2 YFSETQ. CDR3 sequence (DNA): TGCGCCAGCAGCTTGGTACAGGGTCGCACTGAAGCTTTCTTT. This codes for CASSLVQGRTEAFF.

This sequence joins TRBV19 and TRBJ2-5; D is uncertain. V was clipped by 1 base and J by 5 bases, with 17 bases between them. The CDR3 runs 16 residues. From germline, CDR1 is LNHDA and CDR2 SQIVND (reference sequence). The DNA for the CDR3 is TGTGCCAGTAGTATAGCGGCAGGTCTAACTTCGGAGACCCAGTACTTC. Translation: CASSIAAGLTSETQYF.

The V and J genes are TRBV6-5 and TRBJ1-1; D uncertain. Trimming left V 0 bases short and J 3 bases short, with 11 bases between. Germline assignment: CDR1 MNHEY and CDR2 SVGAGI. The CDR3 sequence is 15 residues long. The CDR3 sequence is CASSYSNGRDTEAFF. CDR3 bases: TGTGCCAGCAGTTACTCGAACGGGAGGGACACTGAAGCTTTCTTT.

Here the CDR3 DNA reads TGTGCCAGCAGTGAACAGGGAGTTACGACCCAGTACTTC. This translates into CASSEQGVTTQYF. The V call is TRBV6-1, the J call TRBJ2-5, with D possibly being TRBD1 or TRBD2 (5 bases each). The CDR3 loop spans 13 amino acids. Germline V gene data show CDR1 as MNHNS and CDR2 as SASEGT. Trimming cost V 2 bases and J 7 bases, with 11 bases left between them.

This rearrangement joins TRBV2 to TRBJ1-1, with D possibly matching TRBD1 (5 bases). CDR1 and CDR2 (germline): SNHLY, FYNNEI. V shed 3 bases and J shed 0 bases, with 8 bases lying between them. This CDR3 spans 14 amino acids. CDR3 sequence reads: CASSDDRLNTEAFF. The CDR3 DNA is TGTGCCAGCAGTGACGACAGATTGAACACTGAAGCTTTCTTT.

The chain links TRBV6-1 to TRBJ2-7; D not resolved. This CDR3 contains 14 residues. V was clipped by 2 bases and J by 1 base, with 9 bases between them. Germline CDR1 is MNHNS and CDR2 is SASEGT. CDR3 DNA sequence: TGTGCCAGCAGTGAATGGAGAAGTTCCTACGAGCAGTACTTC. This gives the protein CASSEWRSSYEQYF.

V usage is TRBV6-5 and J usage is TRBJ1-1; D is undetermined. V was pared by 5 bases and J by 8 bases, with 6 bases between. The germline V gene encodes CDR1 MNHEY and CDR2 SVGAGI. This CDR3 region has 10 residues. CDR3 sequence reads: CASSREEAFF. CDR3 sequence (DNA): TGTGCCAGCAGTCGTGAGGAAGCTTTCTTT.

V is TRBV11-2 and J is TRBJ2-3; D is possibly TRBD1 (5 bases). This CDR3 contains 18 residues. Germline V CDR1 and CDR2: SGHAT, FQNNGV. The germline V and J ends were trimmed by 0 bases and 2 bases, with 18 bases remaining between them. The chain's CDR3 is CASSLDRSRARYTDTQYF. As DNA, the CDR3 is TGTGCCAGCAGCTTAGATCGGTCCAGGGCCCGCTACACAGATACGCAGTATTTT. Drawing the rest from reference TRBV11-2 and TRBJ2-3, the complete variable domain is EAGVAQSPRYKIIEKRQSVAFWCNPISGHATLYWYQQILGQGPKLLIQFQNNGVVDDSQLPKDRFSAERLKGVDSTLKIQPAKLEDSAVYLCASSLDRSRARYTDTQYFGPGTRLTVL.